The 17 T cell receptor beta chains presented below share a single source sample, sequenced in a study of blood T cell repertoires in COVID-19. The data were produced by immunoSEQ multiplex PCR, yet TCRdb's version contains in-frame clones alone and is incomplete. The sample has some 320,000 clones, less than 85% seen once. The material sequenced was PBMCs or T cells enriched from blood (not recorded which). Receptors originate from a woman aged 25 to 45 who had been exposed to COVID-19.

The CDR3, as DNA: TGTGCCAGCAGCTCCGCGGACAGGGCTTATGGCTACACCTTC. This sequence encodes CASSSADRAYGYTF. The V call is TRBV7-9, the J call TRBJ1-2, with TRBD1 matching over 8 bases. Germline V lookup: CDR1 SEHNR, CDR2 FQNEAQ (reference sequence). J lost 5 bases, V lost 4 bases, and 6 bases had no gene match. The CDR3 consists of 14 residues. Based on the CDR3 plus reference TRBV7-9 and TRBJ1-2, the full variable domain is DTGVSQNPRHKITKRGQNVTFRCDPISEHNRLYWYRQTLGQGPEFLTYFQNEAQLEKSRLLSDRFSAERPKGSFSTLEIQRTEQGDSAMYLCASSSADRAYGYTFGSGTRLTVV.

The chain carries TRBV5-1 and TRBJ2-1, with D uncertain. The CDR3 runs to 14 residues. Between the trimmed V and J ends, which lost 0 bases and 4 bases, there was a span of 8 bases. Germline V lookup: CDR1 SGHRS, CDR2 YFSETQ. DNA for the CDR3: TGCGCCAGCAGCTTGGACTACGGGTACAATGAGCAGTTCTTC. It translates to CASSLDYGYNEQFF.

The rearrangement uses TRBV19 and TRBJ1-3; possible D gene TRBD1, 6 bases. This CDR3 has 16 residues. Trimming pared 4 bases from V and 0 bases from J, leaving 13 bases between. Germline lookup yields CDR1 LNHDA and CDR2 SQIVND (reference sequence). The CDR3 DNA sequence: TGTGCCAGTAGTAGACTCAGGGACACCTCTGGAAACACCATATATTTT. This sequence encodes CASSRLRDTSGNTIYF. The full variable domain, rest sourced from reference TRBV19 and TRBJ1-3, is DGGITQSPKYLFRKEGQNVTLSCEQNLNHDAMYWYRQDPGQGLRLIYYSQIVNDFQKGDIAEGYSVSREKKESFPLTVTSAQKNPTAFYLCASSRLRDTSGNTIYFGEGSWLTVV.

In this sample, this clone turned up once. The chain's CDR3 is CASSKPGQTGEAFF. In nucleotides, the CDR3 is TGTGCCAGTAGTAAACCGGGACAGACAGGTGAAGCTTTCTTT. The rearrangement links TRBV19 to TRBJ1-1; 7 positions agree with TRBD1. CDR3 length: 14 residues. Looked up from germline, CDR1 is LNHDA and CDR2 is SQIVND (reference sequence). The junction had 9 bases not matched to a gene; V was cut back by 4 bases and J by 7 bases.

The chain employs TRBV9 and TRBJ1-2; the match to TRBD1 covers 8 bases. The V and J ends lost 4 bases and 4 bases, in that order; junction bases with no gene match: 9. CDR1 SGDLS and CDR2 YYNGEE come from the germline V gene. The CDR3 is 15 amino acids. Here the CDR3 reads CASSPRTGRGYGYTF. In nucleotides, the CDR3 is TGTGCCAGCAGCCCAAGGACAGGGAGGGGCTATGGCTACACCTTC.

V gene TRBV6-5 combines with J gene TRBJ1-2; 9 bases agree with TRBD1. In germline, CDR1 is MNHEY, CDR2 SVGAGI. J gave up 5 bases and V 0 bases, and 7 bases lay outside the gene matches. The CDR3 covers 16 residues. The CDR3 protein is CASSYSARTGDYGYTF. The CDR3 DNA is TGTGCCAGCAGTTACTCCGCCAGGACAGGGGATTATGGCTACACCTTC.

The DNA for the CDR3 is TGTGCCAGCAGCGTAGATGATAGCGGGTGGGGCCAGTACTTC. Its translation: CASSVDDSGWGQYF. J is TRBJ2-5 and V is TRBV9; TRBD2 matches at 7 bases. After removal of 0 bases from V and 10 bases from J, the junction contained 9 bases not matched to a gene. CDR1 SGDLS and CDR2 YYNGEE come from the germline V gene. This CDR3 spans 14 amino acids.

The V call is TRBV30, the J call TRBJ1-6; 10 positions agree with TRBD1. Unmatched junction bases numbered 3, after V lost 4 bases and J lost 0 bases. CDR1 and CDR2 from the germline V gene are GTSNPN and SVGIG (reference sequence). The CDR3 runs 16 residues. The CDR3 nucleotides read TGTGCCTGGACTCGGACAGGGGGCTCCTATAATTCACCCCTCCACTTT. Translation gives CAWTRTGGSYNSPLHF.

The chain uses TRBV12-3 or TRBV12-4 and TRBJ2-1; D might be TRBD2 (6 bases). The CDR3 contains 11 residues. V gave up 6 bases and J gave up 9 bases, with 9 bases separating them. CDR3 sequence: CASSRRVEQFF. The DNA of the CDR3 is TGTGCCAGCAGCAGGAGGGTTGAGCAGTTCTTC.

This chain uses TRBV6-5 with TRBJ2-1; TRBD2 matches at 11 bases. V trimming: 6 bases; J trimming: 12 bases; junction bases outside the gene matches: 10. The CDR3 length is 14 residues. Germline CDR1 reads MNHEY; CDR2 reads SVGAGI. The CDR3 sequence: CASRSTSGVLGQFF. CDR3 coding DNA: TGTGCCAGCAGGTCGACTAGCGGGGTCTTAGGGCAGTTCTTC.

The chain couples TRBV5-4 to TRBJ2-7, with 9 bases fitting TRBD2. The CDR3 extends over 15 amino acids. Trimming at V came to 4 bases and at J to 4 bases, leaving 9 bases not matched to a gene. In germline, CDR1 is SGHNT, CDR2 YYREEE (reference sequence). Here the CDR3 reads CASSRGRALSYEQYF. The CDR3 region has the DNA TGTGCCAGCAGCCGCGGGAGGGCCTTATCATACGAGCAGTACTTC.

The rearrangement uses TRBV28 and TRBJ1-1, with 7 bases matching TRBD1. CDR1 and CDR2 from the germline V gene are MDHEN and SYDVKM. The V gene end was trimmed by 6 bases and the J gene end by 1 base; junction bases not matched to a gene: 5. The CDR3 spans 14 residues. The CDR3 here is CASRTGTENTEAFF. In nucleotides, the CDR3 is TGTGCCAGCAGGACCGGGACAGAGAACACTGAAGCTTTCTTT.

This chain links TRBV19 with TRBJ1-3; a possible D gene is TRBD1 (5 bases). V was clipped by 6 bases and J by 1 base, with 22 bases between them. From germline, CDR1 is LNHDA and CDR2 SQIVND (reference sequence). This CDR3 comprises 18 residues. CDR3 DNA sequence: TGTGCCAGTAGGGAACAGACAGACTCGCGTGCTTCTGGAAACACCATATATTTT. This sequence encodes CASREQTDSRASGNTIYF.

This clone appeared once. This chain links TRBV5-1 with TRBJ2-3, with 7 bases aligning to TRBD2. CDR1 and CDR2 from the germline V gene are SGHRS and YFSETQ. This CDR3 spans 15 amino acids. V dropped 4 bases and J dropped 5; count of bases not matched to a gene: 10. The CDR3 spells CASSPGGRSGDTQYF. Written as DNA, the CDR3 is TGCGCCAGCAGCCCGGGGGGTAGGTCGGGAGATACGCAGTATTTT.

This chain joins TRBV24-1 and TRBJ2-1; D possibly corresponds to TRBD2 (6 bases). The CDR3 length is 15 residues. V was clipped by 6 bases and J by 2 bases, with 13 bases between them. Germline V gives CDR1 KGHDR, CDR2 SFDVKD. CDR3 sequence reads: CATSLRTGAYNEQFF. CDR3 coding DNA: TGTGCCACCAGTCTCCGGACGGGGGCCTACAATGAGCAGTTCTTC.

The genes are TRBV19 and TRBJ2-1, with TRBD2 identical over 14 bases. V gave up 5 bases and J gave up 7 bases; unmatched junction bases: 10. Germline V gene lookup returns CDR1 LNHDA and CDR2 SQIVND (reference sequence). The CDR3 length is 17 residues. For the CDR3, the DNA is TGTGCCAGTAGTTCCTTCGGACTAGCGGGAGGTCCGAATGAGCAGTTCTTC. Translating it yields CASSSFGLAGGPNEQFF.

The chain links TRBV11-2 to TRBJ2-7; 8 bases map to TRBD2. CDR3 size: 14 residues. The V gene's germline CDR1 is SGHAT and CDR2 FQNNGV. Losses at the gene ends were 5 bases for V and 2 bases for J; bases not matched to a gene: 5. CDR3: CASSATSGPYEQYF. DNA for the CDR3: TGTGCCAGCAGCGCTACTAGCGGACCCTACGAGCAGTACTTC.